One sample yielded the 27 T cell receptor beta chains listed below, sequenced in a study of blood T cell repertoires in COVID-19. Produced via immunoSEQ multiplex PCR; TCRdb's table is partial and in-frame only. In the table there are a few hundred thousand clones, about 79% of which are singletons. The specimen was PBMCs or T cells enriched from blood (not recorded which). These receptors were obtained from a woman aged 60-70 years who had recovered from COVID-19.

The chain has TRBV3-1 (or the pseudogene TRBV3-2) and TRBJ2-1, with 9 bases aligning to TRBD2. CDR1 and CDR2 from the germline V gene are LGHDT and YNNKEL (reference sequence). The CDR3 is 15 residues long. The J segment lost 4 bases and the V segment lost 1 base, leaving 2 bases of the junction unmatched. The CDR3 nucleotides are TGTGCCAGCAGCCAAGCGCTAGCGGGGTACAATGAGCAGTTCTTC. It codes for CASSQALAGYNEQFF.

This clone was observed a single time. The chain recombines TRBV5-1 with TRBJ1-6; 10 nucleotides line up with TRBD1. The germline V gene has CDR1 SGHRS and CDR2 YFSETQ. Germline trimming cut 4 bases from V and 9 bases from J; bases unmatched to any gene: 4. The CDR3 is made up of 14 amino acids. The CDR3 is CASSPGQGSSPLHF. CDR3 bases: TGCGCCAGCAGCCCGGGACAGGGGTCTTCACCCCTCCACTTT.

The chain recombines TRBV19 with TRBJ2-7, with 7 bases identical to TRBD2. The V gene's germline CDR1 is LNHDA and CDR2 SQIVND (reference sequence). This CDR3 has 14 amino acids. J gave up 4 bases and V 1 base, and 4 bases lay outside the gene matches. The CDR3 protein is CASSIGGSGYEQYF. The CDR3 DNA sequence: TGTGCCAGTAGTATAGGCGGGAGTGGGTACGAGCAGTACTTC.

V usage is TRBV3-1 (or the pseudogene TRBV3-2) and J usage is TRBJ1-1; 11 bases line up with TRBD1. Germline loops: CDR1 LGHDT, CDR2 YNNKEL (reference sequence). Unmatched junction bases numbered 8, after V lost 4 bases and J lost 1 base. The CDR3 is made up of 17 amino acids. CDR3 bases: TGTGCCAGCAGCCTAGCTGGACAGGGGGCTTCGAACACTGAAGCTTTCTTT. Protein sequence: CASSLAGQGASNTEAFF.

The rearrangement uses TRBV10-2 and TRBJ1-6; no firm D call. The V gene lost 0 bases and the J gene lost 9 bases, with 6 bases spanning the gap. Germline lookup yields CDR1 WSHSY and CDR2 SAAADI. The CDR3 totals 13 residues. This CDR3 is CASSESFLSPLHF. For the CDR3, the DNA is TGCGCCAGCAGTGAGTCGTTCCTTTCACCCCTCCACTTT.

The chain has TRBV9 and TRBJ2-7, with TRBD1 matching 8 bases. From germline, CDR1 is SGDLS and CDR2 YYNGEE. The CDR3 totals 14 residues. The ends lost 7 bases at V and 5 bases at J; junction bases unmatched: 11. This CDR3 is CASSVGTGKDEQYF. CDR3 nucleotide sequence: TGTGCCAGCTCTGTTGGGACAGGTAAAGACGAGCAGTACTTC. Based on the CDR3 plus reference TRBV9 and TRBJ2-7, the full variable domain is DSGVTQTPKHLITATGQRVTLRCSPRSGDLSVYWYQQSLDQGLQFLIQYYNGEERAKGNILERFSAQQFPDLHSELNLSSLELGDSALYFCASSVGTGKDEQYFGPGTRLTVT.

This clone came up once. The chain has TRBV29-1 and TRBJ1-1; D call uncertain. There are 13 residues in the CDR3. The V gene's germline CDR1 is SQVTM and CDR2 ANQGSEA. The V end was cut by 6 bases, the J end by 2 bases, with 13 bases between. The CDR3 nucleotides read TGCAGCGTCGCTAAGGACTTTAACACTGAAGCTTTCTTT. Its protein product is CSVAKDFNTEAFF.

The chain links TRBV3-1 (or the pseudogene TRBV3-2) to TRBJ1-5, with 7 bases fitting TRBD1. In germline, CDR1 is LGHDT, CDR2 YNNKEL (reference sequence). Trimming took 4 bases from V and 4 from J; bases not matched to a gene: 7. The CDR3 has 15 residues. The CDR3 is CASSPTQTGNQPQHF. The CDR3 nucleotides read TGTGCCAGCAGCCCAACACAGACAGGGAATCAGCCCCAGCATTTT.

A note on this clone: Other DNA sequences from this sample encode an identical CDR3 as well. The V call is TRBV19, the J call TRBJ2-5, with D maybe TRBD2 (7 bases). The CDR3 extends over 15 amino acids. Looked up from germline, CDR1 is LNHDA and CDR2 is SQIVND (reference sequence). The germline V and J ends were trimmed by 1 base and 5 bases, with 14 bases remaining between them. The CDR3 DNA sequence: TGTGCCAGTAGTATAGGAGGGGGGGCTGGCGAGACCCAGTACTTC. Translating gives CASSIGGGAGETQYF.

V usage is TRBV13 and J usage is TRBJ2-7, with 11 bases fitting TRBD2. This CDR3 region has 15 residues. Looked up from germline, CDR1 is PRHDT and CDR2 is FYEKMQ (reference sequence). The V segment lost 4 bases and the J segment 3 bases; nucleotides outside the gene matches: 5. DNA of the CDR3: TGTGCCAGCAGCTCCGGGACTAGCGGTTACTACGAGCAGTACTTC. This translates into CASSSGTSGYYEQYF.

In this sample, this clone turned up a few times. The gene calls are TRBV4-3 and TRBJ2-1, with 8 bases aligning to TRBD2. V trimming: 2 bases; J trimming: 4 bases; junction bases outside the gene matches: 7. This CDR3 is built from 16 residues. CDR1 and CDR2 from the germline V gene are LGHNA and YSLEER. The CDR3 DNA sequence: TGCGCCAGCAGCCAAATTAGCGGGGCTTCATACAATGAGCAGTTCTTC. It specifies CASSQISGASYNEQFF.

The chain carries TRBV10-3 and TRBJ2-7; TRBD2 agrees at 12 bases. The CDR3 is 19 amino acids. Germline trimming cut 2 bases from V and 1 base from J; bases unmatched to any gene: 12. Germline values: CDR1 ENHRY, CDR2 SYGVKD. The CDR3 loop is CAISEGRRGLAGNSYEQYF. CDR3 DNA sequence: TGTGCCATCAGTGAGGGCAGACGGGGACTAGCGGGTAATTCCTACGAGCAGTACTTC.

The chain has TRBV21-1 and TRBJ2-4; the DNA was not compared with TRBD1, the D call given in the table. TRBV21-1 is a listed pseudogene. CDR3 length: 18 amino acids. The chain's CDR3 is CASSKDWLPLPAKNIQYF. The CDR3 nucleotides are TGTGCCAGCAGCAAAGATTGGCTCCCGCTTCCGGCCAAAAACATTCAGTACTTC.

The J gene is TRBJ1-2, the V gene TRBV27, with 8 bases fitting TRBD1. Germline V gene data show CDR1 as MNHEY and CDR2 as SMNVEV (reference sequence). There are 14 residues in the CDR3. V lost 5 bases, J lost 6 bases, and 8 bases stayed unmatched. In DNA, the CDR3 is TGTGCCAGCAGTCTATACAGGGGGACGAATGGCTACACCTTC. This translates into CASSLYRGTNGYTF.

There are a few counts of this clone. The rearrangement links TRBV29-1 to TRBJ1-5; 7 bases map to TRBD1. The CDR3 is 14 amino acids. V trimming: 4 bases; J trimming: 4 bases; junction bases outside the gene matches: 7. Looked up from germline, CDR1 is SQVTM and CDR2 is ANQGSEA. CDR3 residues: CSVGGGTANQPQHF. CDR3 coding DNA: TGCAGCGTTGGAGGTGGGACAGCTAATCAGCCCCAGCATTTT.

V and J are TRBV19 and TRBJ1-1; D ambiguous. The CDR3 sequence is 12 residues long. The germline V and J ends were trimmed by 3 bases and 7 bases, with 9 bases remaining between them. Germline V gene lookup returns CDR1 LNHDA and CDR2 SQIVND (reference sequence). The CDR3: CASSMRQSEAFF. The CDR3 bases are TGTGCCAGTAGTATGAGGCAGAGTGAAGCTTTCTTT.

This rearrangement joins TRBV2 to TRBJ1-1; D gene uncertain. V was trimmed by 6 bases and J by 7 bases, leaving 15 bases between them. The germline CDR1 and CDR2 sequences are SNHLY and FYNNEI. This CDR3 spans 13 amino acids. The CDR3 spells CASSIDITGEAFF. CDR3 nucleotide sequence: TGTGCCAGCAGCATCGACATAACTGGTGAAGCTTTCTTT.

The chain carries TRBV19 and TRBJ2-7; 9 bases agree with TRBD1. The germline V gene encodes CDR1 LNHDA and CDR2 SQIVND (reference sequence). This CDR3 is built from 13 residues. J lost 7 bases, V lost 5 bases, and 6 bases had no gene match. The CDR3 loop is CASSADRGGEQYF. In DNA form, the CDR3 reads TGTGCCAGTAGTGCCGACAGGGGGGGGGAGCAGTACTTC. The complete variable domain, with remaining parts taken from reference TRBV19 and TRBJ2-7, reads DGGITQSPKYLFRKEGQNVTLSCEQNLNHDAMYWYRQDPGQGLRLIYYSQIVNDFQKGDIAEGYSVSREKKESFPLTVTSAQKNPTAFYLCASSADRGGEQYFGPGTRLTVT.

This clone has a handful of counts. The V gene is TRBV5-1, the J gene TRBJ1-3; 7 nucleotides line up with TRBD1. This CDR3 has 16 residues. Unmatched junction bases numbered 9, after V lost 4 bases and J lost 2 bases. Germline V gene data show CDR1 as SGHRS and CDR2 as YFSETQ. CDR3 loop: CASSVGGGGTGNTIYF. The CDR3 DNA reads TGCGCCAGCAGCGTTGGTGGAGGGGGCACTGGAAACACCATATATTTT.

V usage is TRBV19 and J usage is TRBJ2-1; the match to TRBD2 covers 10 bases. Germline V gene sequence: CDR1 LNHDA, CDR2 SQIVND (reference sequence). The CDR3 has 16 amino acids. After removal of 5 bases from V and 5 bases from J, the junction contained 9 bases not matched to a gene. This chain's CDR3 is CASSLPVAGGNNEQFF. The CDR3 region has the DNA TGTGCCAGTAGTCTACCGGTAGCGGGAGGTAACAATGAGCAGTTCTTC. Variable domain in full (rest from reference TRBV19 and TRBJ2-1): DGGITQSPKYLFRKEGQNVTLSCEQNLNHDAMYWYRQDPGQGLRLIYYSQIVNDFQKGDIAEGYSVSREKKESFPLTVTSAQKNPTAFYLCASSLPVAGGNNEQFFGPGTRLTVL.

The CDR3 nucleotides read TGTGCCAGGAGCGGTCGGGAGGGGAGCCAGATTACTGAAGCTTTCTTT. Amino acid sequence: CARSGREGSQITEAFF. J is TRBJ1-1 and V is TRBV2, with D perhaps matching TRBD1 (5 bases). There are 16 residues in the CDR3. The V gene lost 9 bases and the J gene lost 5 bases, with 25 bases spanning the gap. Germline V CDR1 and CDR2: SNHLY, FYNNEI.

The chain carries TRBV10-3 and TRBJ1-1; 7 bases fit TRBD1. Germline CDR1 reads ENHRY; CDR2 reads SYGVKD. This CDR3 comprises 13 residues. The V segment lost 7 bases and the J segment 1 base; nucleotides outside the gene matches: 3. The CDR3 sequence: CAIKGTENTEAFF. The CDR3 DNA follows: TGTGCCATCAAGGGGACAGAGAACACTGAAGCTTTCTTT.

The chain employs TRBV6-5 and TRBJ2-7; D perhaps matches TRBD1 (7 bases). Deletions cut 4 bases from V and 3 bases from J, with 16 bases between. The CDR3 covers 15 residues. The V gene's germline CDR1 is MNHEY and CDR2 SVGAGI. The CDR3 reads CASSSPGGGFYEQYF. CDR3 nucleotides: TGTGCCAGCAGTTCCCCAGGAGGGGGCTTCTACGAGCAGTACTTC.

The chain links TRBV12-3 or TRBV12-4 to TRBJ1-1; the D is unclear. V was trimmed by 10 bases and J by 0 bases, leaving 6 bases between them. This CDR3 region has 11 residues. The CDR3 loop reads CAISVNTEAFF. CDR3 coding DNA: TGTGCCATATCGGTGAACACTGAAGCTTTCTTT.

The V call is TRBV10-1, the J call TRBJ2-5, with 10 bases matching TRBD2. CDR3 length: 15 amino acids. Germline trimming cut 5 bases from V and 2 bases from J; bases unmatched to any gene: 5. The V gene's germline CDR1 is WNHNN and CDR2 SYGVQD (reference sequence). DNA for the CDR3: TGCGCCAGCAGTTGGACTAGCGGAGGACAAGAGACCCAGTACTTC. It yields the protein CASSWTSGGQETQYF.

V is TRBV12-5 and J is TRBJ2-1, with 7 bases that match TRBD2. Losses at the gene ends were 8 bases for V and 3 bases for J; bases not matched to a gene: 7. Germline-derived CDR1 and CDR2 are LGHNT and FRNRAP. The CDR3 runs 14 residues. CDR3 region: CASRGDQSYNEQFF. CDR3 bases: TGTGCTAGTCGGGGGGACCAGAGCTACAATGAGCAGTTCTTC.

This chain joins TRBV14 and TRBJ2-1, with D unclear. Germline V gene lookup returns CDR1 SGHDN and CDR2 FVKESK. The CDR3 totals 14 residues. Trimming removed 7 bases at V and 0 bases at J, with 10 bases between. As DNA, the CDR3 is TGTGCCAGCACCCTCTCGAGCTCCTACAATGAGCAGTTCTTC. It codes for CASTLSSSYNEQFF.